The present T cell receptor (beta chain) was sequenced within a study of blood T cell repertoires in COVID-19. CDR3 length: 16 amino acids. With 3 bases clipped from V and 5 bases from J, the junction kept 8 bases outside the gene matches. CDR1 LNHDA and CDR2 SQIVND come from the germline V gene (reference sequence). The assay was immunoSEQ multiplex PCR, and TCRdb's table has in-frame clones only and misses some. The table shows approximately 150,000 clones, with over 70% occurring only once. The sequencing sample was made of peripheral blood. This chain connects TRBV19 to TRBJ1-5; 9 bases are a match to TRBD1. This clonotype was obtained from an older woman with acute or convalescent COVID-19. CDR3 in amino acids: CASSMGRDRVYQPQHF. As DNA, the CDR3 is TGTGCCAGTAGTATGGGGCGGGACAGGGTTTATCAGCCCCAGCATTTT.